Listed here are 15 T cell receptor beta chains from one sample, sequenced in a study of blood T cell repertoires in COVID-19. The method was immunoSEQ multiplex PCR; TCRdb's version includes in-frame clones alone and lacks a portion of them. Among about 150,000 clones listed, approximately 86% were seen once. Specimen: peripheral blood. Receptors were obtained from an elderly man with COVID-19, enrolled during active disease.

The gene calls are TRBV2 and TRBJ2-1, with 7 bases that match TRBD1. Per the germline V gene, CDR1 is SNHLY and CDR2 is FYNNEI. J lost 8 bases, V lost 6 bases, and 7 bases had no gene match. This CDR3 has 13 residues. CDR3 residues: CASRQDRVHEQFF. Here the CDR3 DNA reads TGTGCCAGCAGGCAAGACAGGGTACATGAGCAGTTCTTC.

The rearrangement links TRBV3-1 (or the pseudogene TRBV3-2) to TRBJ1-2, with 7 bases identical to TRBD1. From germline, CDR1 is LGHDT and CDR2 YNNKEL (reference sequence). The CDR3 spans 13 residues. V shed 0 bases, J shed 8 bases, and the junction held 3 bases outside the gene matches. CDR3 sequence reads: CASSQDRTGGYTF. CDR3 in DNA: TGTGCCAGCAGCCAAGATAGGACAGGAGGCTACACCTTC.

The rearrangement uses TRBV5-5 and TRBJ1-1, with 7 bases identical to TRBD1. The germline CDR1 and CDR2 sequences are SGHKS and YYEKEE (reference sequence). Trimming cost V 3 bases and J 1 base; bases outside gene matches: 3. There are 14 residues in the CDR3. The CDR3 loop reads CASSSTGANTEAFF. CDR3 nucleotide sequence: TGTGCCAGCAGCTCTACAGGGGCGAACACTGAAGCTTTCTTT. The full variable domain, in which reference TRBV5-5 and TRBJ1-1 provide the parts outside the CDR3, is DAGVTQSPTHLIKTRGQQVTLRCSPISGHKSVSWYQQVLGQGPQFIFQYYEKEERGRGNFPDRFSARQFPNYSSELNVNALLLGDSALYLCASSSTGANTEAFFGQGTRLTVV.

V is TRBV5-3 and J is TRBJ2-1; D gene unclear. TRBV5-3 is known as an ORF, though its function is uncertain. V was trimmed by 4 bases and J by 6 bases, leaving 14 bases between them. The CDR3 is 14 amino acids. The CDR3 region is CARSLKEFRNEQFF. The CDR3 DNA reads TGTGCCAGAAGCCTGAAGGAGTTTCGCAATGAGCAGTTCTTC.

The chain employs TRBV18 and TRBJ2-2, with 8 bases that match TRBD1. The V gene end was trimmed by 3 bases and the J gene end by 3 bases; junction bases not matched to a gene: 3. The CDR3 has 15 amino acids. Germline CDR1 KGHSH, CDR2 LQKENI. Here the CDR3 DNA reads TGTGCCAGCTCACCCCAGGGGGCGGACACCGGGGAGCTGTTTTTT. Its protein product is CASSPQGADTGELFF.

V gene TRBV18 combines with J gene TRBJ2-7; 10 bases agree with TRBD2. The length of the CDR3 is 14 residues. The V gene end was trimmed by 5 bases and the J gene end by 3 bases; junction bases not matched to a gene: 4. Germline CDR1 and CDR2: KGHSH and LQKENI. In DNA form, the CDR3 reads TGTGCCAGCTCAGCTAGCGGGGGCGTCTACGAGCAGTACTTC. Its protein product is CASSASGGVYEQYF.

The sample holds a few counts of this clone. The chain carries TRBV7-9 and TRBJ1-1, with TRBD1 as a possible D gene (5 bases). Germline V CDR1 and CDR2: SEHNR, FQNEAQ (reference sequence). The length of the CDR3 is 14 residues. V lost 3 bases and J lost 1, with 9 bases in between. CDR3: CASSLGGRNTEAFF. CDR3 nucleotides: TGTGCCAGCAGCTTGGGGGGAAGGAACACTGAAGCTTTCTTT.

The chain uses TRBV2 and TRBJ1-4, with D maybe TRBD1 (6 bases). CDR1 and CDR2 (germline): SNHLY, FYNNEI. CDR3 length: 15 residues. With 6 bases removed from V and 3 bases from J, the gap between germline ends came to 14 bases. The CDR3 region is CASSRQALPNEKLFF. The CDR3 DNA follows: TGTGCCAGCAGCCGACAGGCCTTGCCTAATGAAAAACTGTTTTTT.

In nucleotides, the CDR3 is TGTGCCAGCAGGATATCAGAGGACACTGAAGCTTTCTTT. Protein: CASRISEDTEAFF. The rearrangement links TRBV27 to TRBJ1-1, with unresolved D. The CDR3 consists of 13 residues. Trimming shortened V by 6 bases and J by 3 bases, and 11 bases separated the two germline ends. CDR1 and CDR2 (germline): MNHEY, SMNVEV (reference sequence).

This chain joins TRBV3-1 (or the pseudogene TRBV3-2) and TRBJ2-7; 8 positions match TRBD2. The germline gives CDR1 LGHDT, CDR2 YNNKEL (reference sequence). The CDR3 covers 16 residues. The V gene end was trimmed by 6 bases and the J gene end by 1 base; junction bases not matched to a gene: 11. The CDR3 loop is CASSEGVAGGSYEQYF. DNA of the CDR3: TGTGCCAGCAGTGAAGGGGTGGCGGGGGGTTCCTACGAGCAGTACTTC.

This chain joins TRBV19 and TRBJ1-4, with TRBD1 matching over 7 bases. J lost 8 bases, V lost 6 bases, and 9 bases had no gene match. The CDR3 spans 14 residues. Germline loops: CDR1 LNHDA, CDR2 SQIVND (reference sequence). The CDR3 DNA reads TGTGCCAGTAGAAGGGACAGATTTTTGGAAAAACTGTTTTTT. It yields the protein CASRRDRFLEKLFF.

This clone was observed once. The genes are TRBV12-2 and TRBJ1-5; no DNA check was done on the table's D call, TRBD1. TRBV12-2 is a recognized pseudogene. The CDR3 extends over 17 amino acids. The CDR3 region has the DNA TGTGCAAGTCGCTTAGACAGGCATAGGTGTAGCAATCAGCCCCAGCATTTT. As protein: CASRLDRHRCSNQPQHF.

A few counts support this clone. J is TRBJ1-2 and V is TRBV3-1 (or the pseudogene TRBV3-2), with unresolved D. The CDR3 runs to 13 residues. Trimming shortened V by 0 bases and J by 8 bases, and 10 bases separated the two germline ends. The germline gives CDR1 LGHDT, CDR2 YNNKEL (reference sequence). Here the CDR3 DNA reads TGTGCCAGCAGCCAAGAAGATAGAGGAGGCTACACCTTC. It yields the protein CASSQEDRGGYTF.

The J gene is TRBJ1-5, the V gene TRBV6-2 or TRBV6-3, with TRBD1 as a possible D gene (5 bases). V lost 2 bases to trimming and J lost 1 base, with 9 bases between them. The CDR3 contains 15 residues. In germline, CDR1 is MNHEY, CDR2 SVGEGT. CDR3 amino acids: CASSYGGKSNQPQHF. As DNA, the CDR3 is TGTGCCAGCAGTTACGGGGGGAAGAGCAATCAGCCCCAGCATTTT.

This rearrangement joins TRBV19 to TRBJ2-1, with 8 bases that match TRBD2. There are 14 residues in the CDR3. Unmatched junction bases numbered 10, after V lost 8 bases and J lost 7 bases. Germline assignment: CDR1 LNHDA and CDR2 SQIVND (reference sequence). CDR3 DNA: TGTGCCAGTGGTGATAGCGGGGCCTGGAATGAGCAGTTCTTC. It yields the protein CASGDSGAWNEQFF. The full variable domain, with the rest looked up from reference TRBV19 and TRBJ2-1, is DGGITQSPKYLFRKEGQNVTLSCEQNLNHDAMYWYRQDPGQGLRLIYYSQIVNDFQKGDIAEGYSVSREKKESFPLTVTSAQKNPTAFYLCASGDSGAWNEQFFGPGTRLTVL.